This T cell receptor (beta chain) was captured in a study of cytomegalovirus exposure and HLA in healthy donors. In this sample, this clone turned up a few times. The antigen is undetermined. The V and J ends lost 1 base and 6 bases respectively, with 9 bases between them. In germline, CDR1 is MNHNS, CDR2 SASEGT. This CDR3 has 13 residues. Overall study results and limits: The dataset shows that most TCR sequences were rare, while some public TCRs occurred in many donors.

PCR employed 60 Vbeta and 13 Jbeta primers. Measured with immunoSEQ multiplex PCR; TCRdb has only the in-frame clones, and not every one. This sample has roughly 71,000 clones, with 74% found just once. This receptor was obtained from a human donor in good health. The source material was PBMCs. The chain employs TRBV6-1 and TRBJ1-2; D uncertain. The DNA for the CDR3 is TGTGCCAGCAGTGAAGATCGGGAGGATGGCTACACCTTC. This codes for CASSEDREDGYTF.